These T cell receptor beta chains were read from a single sample in a study of cytomegalovirus exposure and HLA in healthy donors. Sequencing was performed with immunoSEQ multiplex PCR; in TCRdb, only in-frame clones are kept and a portion is missing. This sample has over 100,000 clones, with approximately 8.9% found just once. Sequenced input: PBMCs. The receptor source for this set is a woman in her thirties or forties in good health and CMV-seropositive. Both conserved end residues are part of each CDR3. The D gene is left open where the match is weak. Clone size is given for some rows only: seen once, a few or many times, or a class if the clone is expanded.

clone_size	j_call	v_call	d_call	cdr3_nt	cdr3_aa
few	TRBJ1-2	TRBV7-9	TRBD1	TGTGCCAGCAGCCTGGGACAGAACTATGGCTACACCTTC	CASSLGQNYGYTF
.	TRBJ2-7	TRBV5-6	.	TGTGCCAGCAGATCGCAGGGGGAGCAGTACTTC	CASRSQGEQYF
.	TRBJ2-6	TRBV5-8	.	TGTGCCAGCAGCTTGGGACAATCCCAGGCCAACGTCCTGACTTTC	CASSLGQSQANVLTF
.	TRBJ1-2	TRBV9	.	TGTGCCAGCAGCGTAACTGGGGCCAACTATGGCTACACCTTC	CASSVTGANYGYTF
many	TRBJ1-1	TRBV6-1	.	TGTGCCAGCAGGCCGGGAGGCAACACTGAAGCTTTCTTT	CASRPGGNTEAFF
few	TRBJ1-2	TRBV11-2	.	TGTGCCAGCAGCTTAGGTCAGGGTAACTATGGCTACACCTTC	CASSLGQGNYGYTF
.	TRBJ2-2	TRBV10-1	TRBD2	TGCGCCAGCAGAGCCGGGACTAGCGGCCTTGTAGGAACCGGGGAGCTGTTTTTT	CASRAGTSGLVGTGELFF
few	TRBJ1-4	TRBV18	.	TGTGCCAGCTCACCGGGGGGAAATGAAAAACTGTTTTTT	CASSPGGNEKLFF
.	TRBJ1-2	TRBV29-1	.	TGCAGCGTTGATAGGAGTGGGGCAGGGCGTAACTATGGCTACACCTTC	CSVDRSGAGRNYGYTF
few	TRBJ1-1	TRBV2	TRBD1	TGTGCCAGCAGTGGGGGAGACAGGGTTGAAGCTTTCTTT	CASSGGDRVEAFF
few	TRBJ1-5	TRBV6-1	TRBD1	TGTGCCAGCACCCAACGGACAGGGACCAATCAGCCCCAGCATTTT	CASTQRTGTNQPQHF
few	TRBJ1-1	TRBV11-3	.	TGTGCCAGCAGCTTTTTGAGGGAGAGCGCTGAAGCTTTCTTT	CASSFLRESAEAFF
few	TRBJ1-1	TRBV5-6	.	TGTGCCAGCAGCTTGGGGTGGGCAGGATACACTGAAGCTTTCTTT	CASSLGWAGYTEAFF
few	TRBJ2-7	TRBV11-2	.	TGTGCCAGCAGCTCCCAGGGCCTCGAGCAGTACTTC	CASSSQGLEQYF
few	TRBJ2-3	TRBV7-9	.	TGTGCCAGCAGCTTAGTCTCAGGGTCGAGCACAGATACGCAGTATTTT	CASSLVSGSSTDTQYF
few	TRBJ1-1	TRBV18	.	TGTGCCAGCTCGGCCGGACAGCCTATGAACACTGAAGCTTTCTTT	CASSAGQPMNTEAFF
.	TRBJ2-7	TRBV11-3	TRBD1	TGTGCCAGCAGCTCAGGCCGGGACAGGGGGCGATACGAGCAGTACTTC	CASSSGRDRGRYEQYF
.	TRBJ1-1	TRBV11-3	.	TGTGCCAGCAGCTCCCAGGGGTTGGACACTGAAGCTTTCTTT	CASSSQGLDTEAFF
.	TRBJ2-5	TRBV7-6	TRBD2	TGTGCCAGCAGCTGGGGACTAGCGGGGGACCAAGAGACCCAGTACTTC	CASSWGLAGDQETQYF
few	TRBJ1-5	TRBV5-6	TRBD1	TGTGCCAGCAGCTTGAGGGGGACAGGGGGCGCGGGGCAGCCCCAGCATTTT	CASSLRGTGGAGQPQHF
.	TRBJ1-5	TRBV5-6	.	TGTGCCAGCAGCTTGAGGGGTAGCAATCAGCCCCAGCATTTT	CASSLRGSNQPQHF
.	TRBJ1-6	TRBV7-2	TRBD1	TGTGCCAGCAGCTCTACCGGGACAGGGGCCTCACCCCTCCACTTT	CASSSTGTGASPLHF
few	TRBJ1-1	TRBV29-1	.	TGCAGCGCGAAAGGACGTCGCGGGGGCACTGAAGCTTTCTTT	CSAKGRRGGTEAFF
few	TRBJ1-2	TRBV7-9	TRBD1	TGTGCCAGCAGCCGCGGACAGGGAGGGGGGAGTGGCTATGGCTACACCTTC	CASSRGQGGGSGYGYTF
.	TRBJ1-2	TRBV6-1	TRBD1	TGTGCCAGCAGCCTTCCGGGACAGGGGGCGCTTGGCTACACCTTC	CASSLPGQGALGYTF
few	TRBJ2-1	TRBV6-5	.	TGTGCCGTTTCCGGGGAAGTGGGCAATGAGCAGTTCTTC	CAVSGEVGNEQFF
.	TRBJ1-1	TRBV7-3	.	TGTGCCAGCAGCTTACAGGCGGGCACTGAAGCTTTCTTT	CASSLQAGTEAFF
.	TRBJ2-7	TRBV2	.	TGTGCCAGCAACACTAATACAGGGCCCTACGAGCAGTACTTC	CASNTNTGPYEQYF
.	TRBJ2-3	TRBV5-1	.	TGCGCCAGCAACCTCCTCGGGACTGCCACAGATACGCAGTATTTT	CASNLLGTATDTQYF
.	TRBJ1-3	TRBV5-6	TRBD1	TGTGCCAGCAGCCGCGTTGTCCATCACAGGGGGTCAGGAAACACCATATATTTT	CASSRVVHHRGSGNTIYF
.	TRBJ1-6	TRBV7-9	TRBD1	TGTGCCAGCAGCTTAGGGGGACAGGGTGATTCACCCCTCCACTTT	CASSLGGQGDSPLHF
few	TRBJ1-6	TRBV7-2	TRBD1	TGTGCCAGCAGCGAACGTTGGCCTCGACAGGGGGAAGGTTCACCCCTCCACTTT	CASSERWPRQGEGSPLHF
.	TRBJ2-7	TRBV5-1	TRBD2	TGCGCCAGCAGCTTGGGATCCCGCGGGGGGTTCTACGAGCAGTACTTC	CASSLGSRGGFYEQYF
.	TRBJ1-3	TRBV7-2	.	TGTGCCAGCAGCTTAGTCCTCAGTTCTGGAAACACCATATATTTT	CASSLVLSSGNTIYF
.	TRBJ2-1	TRBV7-3	.	TGTGCCAGCAGCTTAGGCTCAAGCTCCTACAATGAGCAGTTCTTC	CASSLGSSSYNEQFF